Below, 8 T cell receptor beta chains from the same sample are listed, as sequenced in a study of blood T cell repertoires in COVID-19. Clones were sequenced by immunoSEQ multiplex PCR, and TCRdb holds only the in-frame ones, with some missing. The sample lists over 100,000 clones; roughly three quarters were seen once. Specimen: peripheral blood. These receptors were taken from a woman aged 70-85 years with acute or convalescent COVID-19.

This chain joins TRBV7-9 and TRBJ1-2; D is possibly TRBD1 (6 bases). This CDR3 contains 14 residues. The germline V gene encodes CDR1 SEHNR and CDR2 FQNEAQ (reference sequence). Trimming removed 5 bases at V and 0 bases at J, with 10 bases between. In nucleotides, the CDR3 is TGTGCCAGCAGCGCCGGGACAACTAACTATGGCTACACCTTC. As protein: CASSAGTTNYGYTF.

This chain joins TRBV7-8 and TRBJ2-2; D unclear. Germline values: CDR1 SGHVS, CDR2 FQNEAQ. The CDR3 extends over 16 amino acids. Trimming shortened V by 5 bases and J by 4 bases, and 17 bases separated the two germline ends. The CDR3 reads CASSTARQWATGELFF. DNA of the CDR3: TGTGCCAGCAGCACAGCCAGGCAATGGGCCACCGGGGAGCTGTTTTTT.

In its sample, this clone was seen once. V gene TRBV5-1 combines with J gene TRBJ2-5; 7 bases agree with TRBD2. V dropped 3 bases and J dropped 5; count of bases not matched to a gene: 7. This CDR3 has 14 amino acids. From germline, CDR1 is SGHRS and CDR2 YFSETQ. The CDR3 here is CASSSMAGDETQYF. Written as DNA, the CDR3 is TGCGCCAGCAGCTCCATGGCGGGGGATGAGACCCAGTACTTC. The full variable domain, completed using reference TRBV5-1 and TRBJ2-5, is KAGVTQTPRYLIKTRGQQVTLSCSPISGHRSVSWYQQTPGQGLQFLFEYFSETQRNKGNFPGRFSGRQFSNSRSEMNVSTLELGDSALYLCASSSMAGDETQYFGPGTRLLVL.

V usage is TRBV6-5 and J usage is TRBJ2-3, with 9 bases matching TRBD2. This CDR3 has 16 residues. V shed 0 bases and J 3 bases; nucleotides not matched to a gene: 4. The germline V gene has CDR1 MNHEY and CDR2 SVGAGI. The CDR3 nucleotides are TGTGCCAGCAGTTACTCGGCGGGAGGGCCAACAGATACGCAGTATTTT. Its translation is CASSYSAGGPTDTQYF.

A note on this clone: Within the sample, other DNA sequences also encode this same CDR3. The chain joins TRBV5-1 to TRBJ2-7, with D maybe TRBD2 (6 bases). In germline, CDR1 is SGHRS, CDR2 YFSETQ. The CDR3 extends over 14 amino acids. The V end lost 4 bases, the J end lost 2 bases, and 13 bases lay between the germline ends. Here the CDR3 reads CASSPGTGAYEQYF. CDR3 nucleotide sequence: TGCGCCAGCAGCCCCGGGACGGGGGCCTACGAGCAGTACTTC.

The rearrangement uses TRBV7-9 and TRBJ2-5, with TRBD2 identical over 11 bases. V trimming: 2 bases; J trimming: 3 bases; junction bases outside the gene matches: 2. There are 15 residues in the CDR3. Per germline, CDR1 SEHNR and CDR2 FQNEAQ (reference sequence). The CDR3 nucleotides read TGTGCCAGCAGCTTACAACTAGCGGGAGAAGAGACCCAGTACTTC. This encodes CASSLQLAGEETQYF.

The chain is built from TRBV9 and TRBJ2-4, with D possibly TRBD2 on 5 matching bases. Trimming removed 0 bases at V and 9 bases at J, with 10 bases between. The CDR3 is 13 amino acids. Germline-derived CDR1 and CDR2 are SGDLS and YYNGEE. The CDR3 is CASSVARESIQYF. The CDR3 coding sequence is TGTGCCAGCAGCGTAGCTCGGGAAAGCATTCAGTACTTC. The full variable domain, rest sourced from reference TRBV9 and TRBJ2-4, is DSGVTQTPKHLITATGQRVTLRCSPRSGDLSVYWYQQSLDQGLQFLIQYYNGEERAKGNILERFSAQQFPDLHSELNLSSLELGDSALYFCASSVARESIQYFGAGTRLSVL.

The chain employs TRBV7-2 and TRBJ1-2; D ambiguous. Germline V lookup: CDR1 SGHTA, CDR2 FQGNSA. The CDR3 loop spans 15 amino acids. V lost 5 bases and J lost 2, with 15 bases in between. DNA of the CDR3: TGTGCCAGCAGCCCTTCCGGAGGGCAGAACTATGGCTACACCTTC. Protein: CASSPSGGQNYGYTF.